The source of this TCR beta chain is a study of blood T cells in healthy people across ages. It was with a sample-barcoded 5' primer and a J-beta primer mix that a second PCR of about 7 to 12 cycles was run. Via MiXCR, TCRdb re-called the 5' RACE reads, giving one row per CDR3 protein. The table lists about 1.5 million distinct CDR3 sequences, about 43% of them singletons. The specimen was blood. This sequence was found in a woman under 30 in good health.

DNA of the CDR3: TGTGCCAGCAGCTTCGTAACGGGGACTGAAGCTTTCTTT. Protein sequence: CASSFVTGTEAFF. This chain uses TRBV11-2 with TRBJ1-1; no definite D call. The CDR3 has 13 amino acids. Germline CDR1 is SGHAT and CDR2 is FQNNGV. V lost 3 bases, J lost 5 bases, and 10 bases lay in between.